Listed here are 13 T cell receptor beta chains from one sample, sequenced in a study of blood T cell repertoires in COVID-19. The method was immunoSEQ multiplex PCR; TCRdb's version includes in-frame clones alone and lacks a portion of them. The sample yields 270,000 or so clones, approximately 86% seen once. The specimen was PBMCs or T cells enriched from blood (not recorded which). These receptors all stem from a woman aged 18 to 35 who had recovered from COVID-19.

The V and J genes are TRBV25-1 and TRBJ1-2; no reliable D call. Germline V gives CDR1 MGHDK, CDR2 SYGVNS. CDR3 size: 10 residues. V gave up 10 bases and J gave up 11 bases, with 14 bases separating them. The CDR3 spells CATQNPWYTF. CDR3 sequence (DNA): TGTGCCACCCAGAACCCATGGTACACCTTC.

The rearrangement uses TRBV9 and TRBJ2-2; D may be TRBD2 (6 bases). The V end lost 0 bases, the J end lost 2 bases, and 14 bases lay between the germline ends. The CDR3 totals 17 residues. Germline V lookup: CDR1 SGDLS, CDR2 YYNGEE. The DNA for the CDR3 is TGTGCCAGCAGCGTAGCCGTGATGGAGGGCAACACCGGGGAGCTGTTTTTT. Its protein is CASSVAVMEGNTGELFF. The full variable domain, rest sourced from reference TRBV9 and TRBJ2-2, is DSGVTQTPKHLITATGQRVTLRCSPRSGDLSVYWYQQSLDQGLQFLIQYYNGEERAKGNILERFSAQQFPDLHSELNLSSLELGDSALYFCASSVAVMEGNTGELFFGEGSRLTVL.

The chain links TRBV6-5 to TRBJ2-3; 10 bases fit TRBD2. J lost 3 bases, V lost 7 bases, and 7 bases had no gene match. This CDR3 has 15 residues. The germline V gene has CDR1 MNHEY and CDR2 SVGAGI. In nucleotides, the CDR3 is TGTGCCAGCAAGGATTCAGCGGGAGGGACAGATACGCAGTATTTT. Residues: CASKDSAGGTDTQYF.

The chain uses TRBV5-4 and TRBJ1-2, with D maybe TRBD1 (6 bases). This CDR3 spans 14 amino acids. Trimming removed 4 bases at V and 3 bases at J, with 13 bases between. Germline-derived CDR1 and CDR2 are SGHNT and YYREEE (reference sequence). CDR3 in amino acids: CASSPPPGDYGYTF. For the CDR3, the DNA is TGTGCCAGCAGCCCCCCCCCAGGGGACTATGGCTACACCTTC.

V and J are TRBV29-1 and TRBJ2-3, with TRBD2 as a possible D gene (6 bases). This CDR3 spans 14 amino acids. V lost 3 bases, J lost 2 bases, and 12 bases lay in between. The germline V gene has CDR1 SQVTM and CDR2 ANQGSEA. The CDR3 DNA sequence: TGCAGCGTTGAGGGACTTATTCTCACAGATACGCAGTATTTT. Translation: CSVEGLILTDTQYF.

CDR3: CASSWATGGPGYTF. The CDR3 region has the DNA TGTGCCAGCAGCTGGGCGACAGGGGGGCCTGGCTACACCTTC. The chain recombines TRBV5-6 with TRBJ1-2; TRBD1 matches at 9 bases. V trimming: 3 bases; J trimming: 7 bases; junction bases outside the gene matches: 7. This CDR3 is built from 14 residues. Germline V gene data show CDR1 as SGHDT and CDR2 as YYEEEE.

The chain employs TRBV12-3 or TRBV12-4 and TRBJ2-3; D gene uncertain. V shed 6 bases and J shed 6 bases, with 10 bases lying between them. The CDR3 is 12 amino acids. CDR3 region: CASSFGHDTQYF. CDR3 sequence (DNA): TGTGCCAGCAGCTTTGGGCATGATACGCAGTATTTT.

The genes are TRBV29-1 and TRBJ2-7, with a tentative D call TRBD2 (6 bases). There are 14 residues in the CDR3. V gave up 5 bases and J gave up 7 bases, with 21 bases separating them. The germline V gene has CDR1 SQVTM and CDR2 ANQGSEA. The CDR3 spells CSVYPAGPLREQYF. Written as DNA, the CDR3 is TGCAGCGTTTACCCGGCGGGGCCCCTCCGGGAGCAGTACTTC.

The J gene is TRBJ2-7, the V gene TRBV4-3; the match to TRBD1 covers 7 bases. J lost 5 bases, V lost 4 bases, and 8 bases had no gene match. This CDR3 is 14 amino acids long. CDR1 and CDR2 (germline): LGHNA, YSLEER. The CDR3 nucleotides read TGCGCCAGCAGCCCCGGGGACAGTACCAACGAGCAGTACTTC. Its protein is CASSPGDSTNEQYF.

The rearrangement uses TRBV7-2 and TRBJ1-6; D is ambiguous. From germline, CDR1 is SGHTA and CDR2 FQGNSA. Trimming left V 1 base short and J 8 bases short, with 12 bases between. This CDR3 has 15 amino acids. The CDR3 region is CASSLGRQPDSPLHF. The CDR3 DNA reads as TGTGCCAGCAGCTTAGGGCGGCAGCCTGATTCACCCCTCCACTTT.

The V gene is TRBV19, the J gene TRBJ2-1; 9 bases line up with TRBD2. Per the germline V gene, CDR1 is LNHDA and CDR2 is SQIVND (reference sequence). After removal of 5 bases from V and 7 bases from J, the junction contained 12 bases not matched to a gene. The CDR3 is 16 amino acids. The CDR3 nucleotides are TGTGCCAGTAGTCCCCGGGGGACTAGCAATCGGAATGAGCAGTTCTTC. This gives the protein CASSPRGTSNRNEQFF. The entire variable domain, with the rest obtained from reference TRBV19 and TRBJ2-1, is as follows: DGGITQSPKYLFRKEGQNVTLSCEQNLNHDAMYWYRQDPGQGLRLIYYSQIVNDFQKGDIAEGYSVSREKKESFPLTVTSAQKNPTAFYLCASSPRGTSNRNEQFFGPGTRLTVL.

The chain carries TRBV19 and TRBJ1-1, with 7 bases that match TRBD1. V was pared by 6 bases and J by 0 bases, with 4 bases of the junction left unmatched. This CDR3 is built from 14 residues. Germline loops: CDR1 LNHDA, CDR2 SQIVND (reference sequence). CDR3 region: CASRWDSLNTEAFF. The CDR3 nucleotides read TGTGCCAGTAGATGGGACAGCTTGAACACTGAAGCTTTCTTT. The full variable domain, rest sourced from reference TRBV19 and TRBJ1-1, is DGGITQSPKYLFRKEGQNVTLSCEQNLNHDAMYWYRQDPGQGLRLIYYSQIVNDFQKGDIAEGYSVSREKKESFPLTVTSAQKNPTAFYLCASRWDSLNTEAFFGQGTRLTVV.

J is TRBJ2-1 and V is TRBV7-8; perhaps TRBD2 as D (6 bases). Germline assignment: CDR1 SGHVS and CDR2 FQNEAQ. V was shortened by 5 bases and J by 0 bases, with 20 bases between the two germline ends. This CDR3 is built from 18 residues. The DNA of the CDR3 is TGTGCCAGCAGCCAAACTCTGGGCGGGACCTACTCCTACAATGAGCAGTTCTTC. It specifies CASSQTLGGTYSYNEQFF.